The rows below give T cell receptor beta chains drawn from one sample of a study of blood T cell repertoires in COVID-19. The table came from immunoSEQ multiplex PCR; TCRdb's copy has only in-frame clones and leaves some out. The sample contains about 250,000 clones, approximately 90% of which appear only once. Sequenced: peripheral blood. The receptors shown here come from a woman in her 30s with COVID-19, enrolled during active disease. Both conserved end residues are part of each CDR3. D genes are given only for firm matches. Size values are once, few and many counts, or a class for expanded clones, and some rows have none.

abundance | d_gene | j_gene | v_gene | CDR3aa | CDR3nt
. | . | TRBJ1-1 | TRBV11-3 | CASSLGHSEAFF | TGTGCCAGCAGCTTAGGACATTCTGAAGCTTTCTTT
. | . | TRBJ2-3 | TRBV11-2 | CASSDNRGWEGTDTQYF | TGTGCCAGCAGCGACAACCGGGGGTGGGAAGGCACAGATACGCAGTATTTT
. | . | TRBJ2-1 | TRBV4-1 | CASSQLGGKESNEQFF | TGCGCCAGCAGCCAATTAGGCGGGAAAGAAAGCAATGAGCAGTTCTTC
. | TRBD1 | TRBJ2-5 | TRBV5-1 | CASSPDRAQETQYF | TGCGCCAGCAGCCCGGACAGGGCCCAAGAGACCCAGTACTTC
. | . | TRBJ2-5 | TRBV9 | CASSPDLYQETQYF | TGTGCCAGCAGCCCCGACTTATACCAAGAGACCCAGTACTTC
. | TRBD2 | TRBJ2-1 | TRBV6-1 | CASSELRGSYNEQFF | TGTGCCAGCAGTGAATTGCGGGGGTCCTACAATGAGCAGTTCTTC
. | TRBD1 | TRBJ1-1 | TRBV24-1 | CATSEPQGGNTEAFF | TGTGCCACCAGTGAACCACAGGGGGGGAACACTGAAGCTTTCTTT
once | . | TRBJ1-1 | TRBV7-2 | CASSLARNTEAFF | TGTGCCAGCAGCTTAGCCCGGAACACTGAAGCTTTCTTT
. | . | TRBJ2-5 | TRBV10-3 | CAINSGGTEGSGTQYF | TGTGCCATCAACTCGGGAGGGACAGAAGGGTCCGGGACCCAGTACTTC
once | TRBD1 | TRBJ1-5 | TRBV7-6 | CASSLDCGDRLFIRNQPQHF | TGTGCCAGCAGCTTAGACTGCGGGGACAGGCTATTTATACGGAATCAGCCCCAGCATTTT
. | . | TRBJ2-1 | TRBV7-6 | CASSLSVGGYNEQFF | TGTGCCAGCAGCTTAAGTGTCGGCGGCTACAATGAGCAGTTCTTC
. | TRBD2 | TRBJ2-3 | TRBV9 | CASSVGEGLAADTQYF | TGTGCCAGCAGCGTAGGCGAAGGGCTAGCGGCAGATACGCAGTATTTT
. | . | TRBJ2-1 | TRBV3-1/TRBV3-2 | CASSQSQGSYNEQFF | TGTGCCAGCAGCCAAAGCCAGGGGAGCTACAATGAGCAGTTCTTC
. | . | TRBJ2-5 | TRBV6-5 | CASSYAFQETQYF | TGTGCCAGCAGTTACGCCTTCCAGGAGACCCAGTACTTC